This TCR beta chain was recovered during a study of Graves' ophthalmopathy and Graves' hyperthyroidism. At the level of the study: Peripheral blood was gathered at first diagnosis, ahead of any treatment whatsoever.

Study results and caveats: The model predicted progression of ophthalmopathy with a sensitivity of 60% to 71%, and its specificity was 72.22%.

This clonotype has at least ten counts. Its target is unknown. Using RNA transcripts, the TCR beta CDR3 regions were amplified. HTBI primers were used in a first-round RT-PCR, which preceded a second-round multiplex PCR. TCRdb processed the multiplex PCR reads anew with MiXCR; each CDR3 protein has one entry. The table lists roughly 400,000 distinct CDR3 sequences, roughly 17% of them singletons, with 2.4% in the top ten. In germline, CDR1 is MNHEY, CDR2 SVGAGI. The V gene lost 0 bases and the J gene lost 3 bases, with 6 bases spanning the gap. This CDR3 contains 13 residues. This clonotype originated in an adult woman with stable Graves' hyperthyroidism. The rearrangement joins TRBV6-5 to TRBJ2-7; D is undetermined. The specimen was peripheral blood. The CDR3 loop is CASSYSSDYEQYF. The CDR3 coding sequence is TGTGCCAGCAGTTACTCGAGCGACTACGAGCAGTACTTC.